The 18 T cell receptor beta chains below were found in one sample sequenced in a study of blood T cells in healthy people across ages. Primers used in a second PCR of roughly 7 to 12 cycles were a sample-barcoded 5' primer and a J-beta primer mix. TCRdb recomputed calls from the 5' RACE reads with MiXCR, one row per CDR3 protein. The data hold 630,000 or so distinct CDR3 sequences, with 32% observed a single time. Source material: blood. These receptors were obtained from an elderly woman in good health.

The sample holds many counts of this clonotype. This sequence joins TRBV20-1 and TRBJ2-3, with 7 positions matching TRBD1. The V gene end was trimmed by 2 bases and the J gene end by 0 bases; junction bases not matched to a gene: 14. The germline gives CDR1 DFQATT, CDR2 SNEGSKA (reference sequence). This CDR3 spans 18 amino acids. CDR3 nucleotide sequence: TGCAGTGCTAGACCGTCCCTCCGGGACAGCGCTAGCACAGATACGCAGTATTTT. Its translation: CSARPSLRDSASTDTQYF.

V gene TRBV4-2 combines with J gene TRBJ2-7; the match to TRBD2 covers 7 bases. Germline CDR1 is LGHNA and CDR2 is YNFKEQ. After removal of 1 base from V and 13 bases from J, the junction contained 13 bases not matched to a gene. CDR3 length equals 14 residues. DNA of the CDR3: TGTGCCAGCAGCCAAGCAAGCGGGATCGACGGGCATTACTTC. Its translation is CASSQASGIDGHYF.

This clonotype was counted only a few times. The J gene is TRBJ1-2, the V gene TRBV2; 7 bases are a match to TRBD1. CDR3 length equals 14 residues. CDR1 and CDR2 (germline): SNHLY, FYNNEI. V was clipped by 7 bases and J by 7 bases; unmatched bases: 12. CDR3 sequence reads: CASKGRGVRIGYTF. The CDR3 coding sequence is TGTGCCAGCAAGGGCAGGGGGGTCCGGATTGGCTACACCTTC.

This rearrangement joins TRBV5-1 to TRBJ2-1, with 11 bases aligning to TRBD2. Germline V gene sequence: CDR1 SGHRS, CDR2 YFSETQ. The CDR3 spans 13 residues. V gave up 7 bases and J gave up 9 bases; unmatched junction bases: 6. CDR3 nucleotide sequence: TGCGCCAGCGGCGGACTAGCGGGCGGTGAGCAGTTCTTC. Translation gives CASGGLAGGEQFF.

A note on this clonotype: It may be a read error: a sequence one base away is much more abundant. The chain carries TRBV15 and TRBJ1-5; TRBD1 is a possible D gene (5 bases). Germline V gene sequence: CDR1 LNHNV, CDR2 YYDKDF (reference sequence). This CDR3 is built from 15 residues. The V end lost 1 base, the J end lost 7 bases, and 14 bases lay between the germline ends. In DNA form, the CDR3 reads TGTGCCACCAGCAGAGTCAAACAGGTGATCCAGCCCCAGCATTTT. It codes for CATSRVKQVIQPQHF.

This chain links TRBV19 with TRBJ1-6, with D hard to call. Germline CDR1 reads LNHDA; CDR2 reads SQIVND (reference sequence). The CDR3 covers 13 residues. V lost 9 bases and J 15 bases, leaving 21 bases between the germline ends. Here the CDR3 reads CASRAAADDLLHF. The CDR3 DNA sequence: TGTGCCAGCCGGGCGGCGGCAGACGATCTCCTCCACTTT.

Turning to this clonotype: Being one base from a much bigger clone, this may be a read error. The rearrangement uses TRBV5-1 and TRBJ1-1; weak D call: TRBD1 (6 bases). Germline values: CDR1 SGHRS, CDR2 YFSETQ. The CDR3 spans 16 residues. Trimming took off 0 bases at V and 1 base at J, with 13 bases between the two ends. The CDR3 is CASSLDPGAWNTEAFF. The CDR3 coding sequence is TGCGCCAGCAGCTTGGACCCGGGGGCGTGGAACACTGAAGCTTTCTTT.

The table lists this clonotype with many counts. Being one base from a much bigger clone, this may be a read error. The CDR3 loop is CASSSDGSLPSHEQYF. The CDR3 DNA is TGTGCCAGCAGCTCCGACGGGTCTTTACCGTCACATGAGCAGTACTTC. The chain combines TRBV7-8 with TRBJ2-5, with D hard to call. Germline V gene data show CDR1 as SGHVS and CDR2 as FQNEAQ. Trimming left V 4 bases short and J 11 bases short, with 26 bases between. This CDR3 is 16 amino acids long. Drawing the rest from reference TRBV7-8 and TRBJ2-5, the complete variable domain is GAGVSQSPRYKVAKRGQDVALRCDPISGHVSLFWYQQALGQGPEFLTYFQNEAQLDKSGLPSDRFFAERPEGSVSTLKIQRTQQEDSAVYLCASSSDGSLPSHEQYFGPGTRLLVL.

Worth noting for this clonotype: A read error is possible here, since a much larger clone lies one base away. The chain links TRBV24-1 to TRBJ2-1; the D gene is possibly TRBD2 (5 bases). V dropped 9 bases and J dropped 11 bases, with 19 bases sitting between them. Germline V lookup: CDR1 KGHDR, CDR2 SFDVKD. The CDR3 length is 13 residues. CDR3 sequence (DNA): TGTGCCACCCAAGCCGGGGAGAAAAATAAGCAGTTCTTC. Translation gives CATQAGEKNKQFF.

At least ten counts were recorded for this clonotype. V is TRBV15 and J is TRBJ2-1; 10 nucleotides agree with TRBD2. CDR3 size: 14 residues. After removal of 5 bases from V and 6 bases from J, the junction contained 4 bases not matched to a gene. The V gene's germline CDR1 is LNHNV and CDR2 YYDKDF (reference sequence). CDR3: CATSPRTSGNEQFF. The DNA for the CDR3 is TGTGCCACCAGCCCCCGGACTAGCGGCAATGAGCAGTTCTTC. The whole variable domain, filled in from reference TRBV15 and TRBJ2-1, reads DAMVIQNPRYQVTQFGKPVTLSCSQTLNHNVMYWYQQKSSQAPKLLFHYYDKDFNNEADTPDNFQSRRPNTSFCFLDIRSPGLGDTAMYLCATSPRTSGNEQFFGPGTRLTVL.

A word on this clonotype: A read error may explain this, as a much larger clone is one base away. The chain carries TRBV5-6 and TRBJ2-5, with 7 bases fitting TRBD2. CDR1 is SGHDT and CDR2 is YYEEEE in the germline V gene. J gave up 1 base and V 4 bases, and 4 bases lay outside the gene matches. This CDR3 has 14 amino acids. CDR3 nucleotides: TGTGCCAGCAGCGGGGGGGTGTTCCAAGAGACCCAGTACTTC. It codes for CASSGGVFQETQYF. The full variable domain, with the rest looked up from reference TRBV5-6 and TRBJ2-5, is DAGVTQSPTHLIKTRGQQVTLRCSPKSGHDTVSWYQQALGQGPQFIFQYYEEEERQRGNFPDRFSGHQFPNYSSELNVNALLLGDSALYLCASSGGVFQETQYFGPGTRLLVL.

CDR3 region: CSASRGQARNQPQHF. CDR3 DNA sequence: TGCAGTGCTAGCCGGGGACAGGCACGGAATCAGCCCCAGCATTTT. V usage is TRBV20-1 and J usage is TRBJ1-5; 8 positions match TRBD1. The CDR3 consists of 15 residues. Looked up from germline, CDR1 is DFQATT and CDR2 is SNEGSKA (reference sequence). The V and J ends lost 3 bases and 4 bases, in that order; junction bases with no gene match: 8.

There are a few counts of this clonotype. The chain is built from TRBV7-2 and TRBJ2-2; D possibly corresponds to TRBD1 (5 bases). V shed 4 bases and J shed 4 bases, with 10 bases lying between them. Germline loops: CDR1 SGHTA, CDR2 FQGNSA. This CDR3 has 14 residues. The CDR3 DNA is TGTGCCAGCAGCTCCTACAGGTCCACCGGGGAGCTGTTTTTT. Translated: CASSSYRSTGELFF.

The chain recombines TRBV5-1 with TRBJ2-1; D call uncertain. Germline V gene data show CDR1 as SGHRS and CDR2 as YFSETQ. The ends were cut back, 4 bases at V and 8 bases at J, with 16 bases in the middle. The CDR3 runs to 14 residues. The CDR3 DNA reads as TGCGCCAGCAGCCTGAGTCCAGGAGAGGATGAGCAGTTCTTC. It is translated as CASSLSPGEDEQFF.

In its sample, this clonotype was seen a few times. DNA for the CDR3: TGTGCCAGCAGTTTAAAAGCGTATGAGCAGTACTTC. Translation gives CASSLKAYEQYF. This rearrangement joins TRBV28 to TRBJ2-7, with D unresolved. The V gene's germline CDR1 is MDHEN and CDR2 SYDVKM. The V gene lost 2 bases and the J gene lost 7 bases, with 9 bases spanning the gap. The CDR3 runs 12 residues.

In regard to this clonotype: One base away lies a much larger clone, so this may be a sequencing read error. The chain combines TRBV15 with TRBJ2-3; TRBD2 is a possible D gene (5 bases). Germline V gene lookup returns CDR1 LNHNV and CDR2 YYDKDF (reference sequence). V was shortened by 5 bases and J by 7 bases, with 10 bases between the two germline ends. The CDR3 sequence is 12 residues long. CDR3 nucleotide sequence: TGTGCCACCAGCTTGTCCGGGAATACGCAGTATTTT. As protein: CATSLSGNTQYF.

This clonotype has a count of ten or more. This rearrangement joins TRBV19 to TRBJ2-1; D not resolved. V shed 3 bases and J shed 0 bases, with 6 bases lying between them. Germline-derived CDR1 and CDR2 are LNHDA and SQIVND (reference sequence). CDR3 size: 14 residues. The CDR3 loop reads CASSIASSYNEQFF. The CDR3 DNA is TGTGCCAGTAGTATCGCCAGCTCCTACAATGAGCAGTTCTTC.

In its sample, this clonotype was seen many times. J is TRBJ2-1 and V is TRBV30, with 13 bases fitting TRBD2. V lost 2 bases and J lost 7; bases outside the gene matches: 5. Germline CDR1 GTSNPN, CDR2 SVGIG (reference sequence). This CDR3 is built from 15 residues. In nucleotides, the CDR3 is TGTGCCTGGAGTCCGACTAGCGGGGGGTTTAATGAGCAGTTCTTC. As protein: CAWSPTSGGFNEQFF.